This TCR beta chain was sequenced for a study of human T cells and chemical hapten exposure. Overall study context: Small volume differences among pooled libraries mainly caused per-sample TCR yield variation.

Time point here: patch test 1, 2 weeks after DPC sensitization. The treatment denotes: therapeutic diphenylcyclopropenone sensitization with weekly scalp DPC. Phlebotomy was performed prior to application of every patch test. How the authors handled the data: Sequenced samples showed a median of around 93,000 TCRs each, with counts running from around 20,000 to 690,000. MiXCR was run by TCRdb on the RACE reads, yielding one entry per CDR3 protein. V and J calls and clone size were set by TCRdb, not the authors. The repertoire holds approximately 79,000 distinct CDR3 sequences, with over 9% as singletons. V lost 3 bases and J 1 base, leaving 9 bases between the germline ends. The CDR3 is 14 residues long. Germline-derived CDR1 and CDR2 are KGHSH and LQKENI. Note on this clonotype: Its antigen is unidentified.

General study findings and limits: Healthy people's immune response may differ from that of the donors, who had alopecia.

Source: whole blood, taken in connection with sensitization to the hapten diphenylcyclopropenone (DPC). The chain links TRBV18 to TRBJ2-5, with D unclear. This clonotype was sampled from a woman between 50 and 59 years old with alopecia areata. Some clones in this sample may be carry-over from other donors' samples. In DNA, the CDR3 is TGTGCCAGCTCACCGGATGGGCTCCAAGAGACCCAGTACTTC. It translates to CASSPDGLQETQYF.